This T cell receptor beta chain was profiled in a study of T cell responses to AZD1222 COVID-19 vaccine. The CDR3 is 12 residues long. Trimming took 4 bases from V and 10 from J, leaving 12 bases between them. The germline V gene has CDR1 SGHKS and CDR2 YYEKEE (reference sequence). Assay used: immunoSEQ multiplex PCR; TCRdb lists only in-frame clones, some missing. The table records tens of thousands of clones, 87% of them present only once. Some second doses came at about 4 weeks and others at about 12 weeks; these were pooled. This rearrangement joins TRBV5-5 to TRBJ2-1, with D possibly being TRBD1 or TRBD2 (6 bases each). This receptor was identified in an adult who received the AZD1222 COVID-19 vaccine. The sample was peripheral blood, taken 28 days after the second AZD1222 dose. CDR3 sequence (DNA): TGTGCCAGCAGCGGGGGGCCTTACGAGCAGTTCTTC. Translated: CASSGGPYEQFF.